These 2 T cell receptor beta chains originate from one sample sequenced in a study of Tregs in tolerant kidney transplant recipients. Measured with immunoSEQ multiplex PCR; TCRdb has only the in-frame clones, and not every one. The sample has approximately 30,000 clones, 65% to 85% seen once; the top ten hold approximately 2.2%. These receptors have no identified antigens. The sample was Tregs from blood cultured with allogeneic cells. These receptors all come from a human donor in good health.

V gene TRBV6-1 combines with J gene TRBJ1-2; 8 bases line up with TRBD1. The V and J ends lost 2 bases and 7 bases, in that order; junction bases with no gene match: 9. The germline CDR1 and CDR2 sequences are MNHNS and SASEGT. This CDR3 has 15 residues. CDR3 amino acids: CASSETGQGEVGYTF. CDR3 nucleotides: TGTGCCAGCAGTGAAACCGGACAGGGTGAAGTTGGCTACACCTTC.

This chain joins TRBV11-2 and TRBJ1-1; tentatively, D is TRBD1 (5 bases). This CDR3 has 15 residues. V lost 1 base to trimming and J lost 4 bases, with 13 bases between them. CDR1 is SGHAT and CDR2 is FQNNGV in the germline V gene. The CDR3: CASSLVRGAGTEAFF. The CDR3 nucleotides read TGTGCCAGCAGCTTAGTGCGGGGCGCAGGCACTGAAGCTTTCTTT.